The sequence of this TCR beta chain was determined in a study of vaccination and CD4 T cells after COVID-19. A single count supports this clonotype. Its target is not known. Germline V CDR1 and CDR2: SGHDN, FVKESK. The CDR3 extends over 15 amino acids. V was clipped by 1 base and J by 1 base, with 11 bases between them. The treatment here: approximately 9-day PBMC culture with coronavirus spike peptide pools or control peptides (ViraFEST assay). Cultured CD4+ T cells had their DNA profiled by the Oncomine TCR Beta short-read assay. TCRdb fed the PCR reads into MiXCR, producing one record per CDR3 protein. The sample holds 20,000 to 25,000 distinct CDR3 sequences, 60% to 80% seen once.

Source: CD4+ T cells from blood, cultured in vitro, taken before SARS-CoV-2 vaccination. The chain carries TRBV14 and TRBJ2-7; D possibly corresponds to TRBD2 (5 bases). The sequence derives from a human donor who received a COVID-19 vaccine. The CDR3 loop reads CASSQGAGSSYEQYF. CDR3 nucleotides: TGTGCCAGCAGCCAAGGGGCGGGTAGTTCCTACGAGCAGTACTTC.